This T cell receptor (beta chain) derives from a study of cytomegalovirus exposure and HLA in healthy donors. At the level of the study: T cells numbering around 190 million yielded some 100 million unique TCR beta sequences in an earlier analysis. HLA-typed donors were the source of 83 million or so unique TCRs held in an early data release.

Deletions cut 1 base from V and 8 bases from J, with 11 bases between. CDR1 and CDR2 from the germline V gene are SEHNR and FQNEAQ (reference sequence). The CDR3 loop spans 13 amino acids. Primers for the PCR totalled 60 Vbeta and 13 Jbeta. Sequenced by immunoSEQ multiplex PCR; TCRdb stores in-frame clones only, minus some. The table has approximately 130,000 clones, approximately 80% seen once. This receptor was taken from a boy aged 2-9 years in good health and CMV-seronegative. The chain joins TRBV7-9 to TRBJ1-2; D remains unclear. The sequenced sample was PBMCs. Here the CDR3 reads CASSLELTRGYTF. DNA for the CDR3: TGTGCCAGCAGCTTAGAGCTGACACGAGGCTACACCTTC. Filled out from reference TRBV7-9 and TRBJ1-2, the complete variable domain reads DTGVSQNPRHKITKRGQNVTFRCDPISEHNRLYWYRQTLGQGPEFLTYFQNEAQLEKSRLLSDRFSAERPKGSFSTLEIQRTEQGDSAMYLCASSLELTRGYTFGSGTRLTVV.